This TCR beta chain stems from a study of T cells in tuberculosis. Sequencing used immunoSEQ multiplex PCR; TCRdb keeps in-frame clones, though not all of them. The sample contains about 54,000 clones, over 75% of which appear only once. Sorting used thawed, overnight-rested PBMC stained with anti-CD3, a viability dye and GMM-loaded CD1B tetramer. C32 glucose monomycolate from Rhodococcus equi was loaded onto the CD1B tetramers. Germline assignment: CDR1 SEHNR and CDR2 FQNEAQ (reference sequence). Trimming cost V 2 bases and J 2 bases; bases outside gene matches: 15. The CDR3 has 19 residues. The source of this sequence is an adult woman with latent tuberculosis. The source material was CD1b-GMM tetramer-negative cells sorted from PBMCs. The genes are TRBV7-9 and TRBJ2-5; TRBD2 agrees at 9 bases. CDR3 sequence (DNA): TGTGCCAGCAGCTTACTCCCCTCTGGCGGGAGGGCCGGGCAAGAGACCCAGTACTTC. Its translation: CASSLLPSGGRAGQETQYF.